Given below is one T cell receptor (beta chain) in context. Antigen specificity is unknown. The entry originates in a study of OX40 agonist ivuxolimab in advanced cancers. Study summary: Ivuxolimab is a fully human IgG2 antibody that activates OX40 (CD134). The study, taken as a whole, reports: Expanded peripheral T-cell antigen specificity went undetermined.

Clones were sequenced by immunoSEQ multiplex PCR, and TCRdb holds only the in-frame ones, with some missing. The sample contains 80,000 to 95,000 clones, 70% to 90% of which appear only once. Per the germline V gene, CDR1 is SGHTS and CDR2 is YDEGEE. The J segment lost 2 bases and the V segment lost 0 bases, leaving 2 bases of the junction unmatched. The CDR3 totals 14 residues. This sequence originates from an adult with an advanced solid tumor such as melanoma, head and neck, liver or kidney cancer. The genes are TRBV5-8 and TRBJ2-7; 7 bases are shared with TRBD1. Sequencing was performed on CD4+ or CD8+ T cells sorted from blood, taken in a trial of the OX40 agonist ivuxolimab. This CDR3 is CASSLGGGPYEQYF. CDR3 DNA: TGTGCCAGCAGCTTGGGAGGGGGCCCCTACGAGCAGTACTTC.